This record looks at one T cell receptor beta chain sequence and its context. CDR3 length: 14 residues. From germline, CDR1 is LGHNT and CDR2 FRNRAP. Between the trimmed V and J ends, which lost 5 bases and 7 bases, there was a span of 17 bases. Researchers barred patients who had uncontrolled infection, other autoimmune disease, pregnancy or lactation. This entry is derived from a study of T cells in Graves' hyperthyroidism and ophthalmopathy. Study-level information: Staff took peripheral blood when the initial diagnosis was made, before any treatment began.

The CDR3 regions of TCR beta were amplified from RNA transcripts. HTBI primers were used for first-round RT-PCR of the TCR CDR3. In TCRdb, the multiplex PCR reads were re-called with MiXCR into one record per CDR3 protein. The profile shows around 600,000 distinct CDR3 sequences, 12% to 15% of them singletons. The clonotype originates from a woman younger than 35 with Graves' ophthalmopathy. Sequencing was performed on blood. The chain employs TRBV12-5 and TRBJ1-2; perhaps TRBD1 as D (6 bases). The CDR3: CASGHHRVPTGYTF. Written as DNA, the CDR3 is TGTGCTAGTGGTCACCACAGGGTGCCAACTGGCTACACCTTC. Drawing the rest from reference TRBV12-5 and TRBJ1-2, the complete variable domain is DARVTQTPRHKVTEMGQEVTMRCQPILGHNTVFWYRQTMMQGLELLAYFRNRAPLDDSGMPKDRFSAEMPDATLATLKIQPSEPRDSAVYFCASGHHRVPTGYTFGSGTRLTVV.